This is a list of T cell receptor beta chains from one sample in a study of blood T cell repertoires in COVID-19. Profiled with immunoSEQ multiplex PCR; TCRdb holds only in-frame clones, not every one. The repertoire holds under 150,000 clones, with approximately 85% as singletons. Sequencing was performed on peripheral blood. Source of these receptors: an older woman with COVID-19, enrolled during active disease. Each CDR3 is given with its conserved first and last residue. The D gene is left open where the match is weak. A clone size is listed for some rows: how often the clone was seen (once, few, many), or a class if it is expanded.

CDR3	DNA	V	J	size	D
CASSRRVNTEAFF	TGCGCCAGCAGCCGCAGGGTGAACACTGAAGCTTTCTTT	TRBV5-1	TRBJ1-1	.	.
CASSKAGTGGGTDTQYF	TGTGCCAGCAGCAAAGCCGGGACAGGGGGGGGCACAGATACGCAGTATTTT	TRBV21-1	TRBJ2-3	.	.
CASSLGGSASEETQYF	TGCGCCAGCAGCTTGGGAGGGAGTGCCTCAGAAGAGACCCAGTACTTC	TRBV5-1	TRBJ2-5	.	.
CASSLGTDTQYF	TGTGCCAGCAGCCTCGGTACAGATACGCAGTATTTT	TRBV7-9	TRBJ2-3	.	.
CASSTRDRHNSPLHF	TGTGCCAGTAGTACGAGGGACAGACATAATTCACCCCTCCACTTT	TRBV19	TRBJ1-6	.	TRBD1
CASSLFNYGYTF	TGCGCCAGCAGCCTTTTTAACTATGGCTACACCTTC	TRBV5-1	TRBJ1-2	once	.
CASRSVQGSSGYTF	TGTGCCAGCAGGTCAGTACAGGGGAGTTCTGGCTACACCTTC	TRBV27	TRBJ1-2	.	TRBD1
CASSPSGGMNTEAFF	TGTGCCAGCTCACCGTCTGGGGGGATGAACACTGAAGCTTTCTTT	TRBV18	TRBJ1-1	.	.
CASMRFHEQFF	TGTGCCAGCATGAGGTTCCATGAGCAGTTCTTC	TRBV7-9	TRBJ2-1	.	.
CSVEGGSSGLSYNEQFF	TGCAGCGTTGAAGGGGGGTCCTCGGGACTTTCCTACAATGAGCAGTTCTTC	TRBV29-1	TRBJ2-1	.	.
CATSDSDRVIELFF	TGTGCCACCAGTGATTCCGACAGGGTGATAGAGCTGTTTTTT	TRBV24-1	TRBJ2-2	.	TRBD1
CASSQDNVVGRRAFF	TGTGCCAGCAGCCAAGATAACGTCGTTGGCAGGAGGGCTTTCTTT	TRBV3-1/TRBV3-2	TRBJ1-1	.	.
CASSGGDGTGELFF	TGTGCCAGCAGCGGGGGGGACGGCACCGGGGAGCTGTTTTTT	TRBV6-5	TRBJ2-2	once	TRBD2
CASSGTGGTEAFF	TGTGCCAGCAGCGGGACAGGGGGGACTGAAGCTTTCTTT	TRBV9	TRBJ1-1	.	TRBD1
CASSIDLGNTEAFF	TGTGCCAGTAGTATAGATCTAGGGAACACTGAAGCTTTCTTT	TRBV19	TRBJ1-1	once	.
CASSDRQGREKLFF	TGCGCCAGCAGTGACCGACAGGGGAGGGAAAAACTGTTTTTT	TRBV10-2	TRBJ1-4	.	TRBD1
CASSQASQASTIYF	TGCGCCAGCAGCCAAGCGAGTCAAGCGTCCACCATATATTTT	TRBV4-3	TRBJ1-3	.	.
CASSDSWTGRGYTF	TGTGCCAGCAGTGACTCCTGGACAGGGCGCGGCTACACCTTC	TRBV6-4	TRBJ1-2	few	TRBD1
CASSQGGAVMNTEAFF	TGTGCCAGCAGCCAAGGGGGCGCGGTAATGAACACTGAAGCTTTCTTT	TRBV4-2	TRBJ1-1	.	.
CASSLEQGTALGDTQYF	TGCGCCAGCAGCTTGGAGCAGGGTACTGCCCTTGGAGATACGCAGTATTTT	TRBV5-1	TRBJ2-3	.	.
CASSLGTDYTEAFF	TGTGCCAGCAGCTTGGGGACAGACTACACTGAAGCTTTCTTT	TRBV5-8	TRBJ1-1	.	.
CASSFQGAGYGYTF	TGTGCCAGCAGTTTCCAGGGGGCGGGCTATGGCTACACCTTC	TRBV6-2/TRBV6-3	TRBJ1-2	.	TRBD1
CASSYDRGENTEAFF	TGTGCCAGCAGCTACGACAGGGGTGAGAACACTGAAGCTTTCTTT	TRBV7-9	TRBJ1-1	.	TRBD1
CASSLGGDSIYGYTF	TGTGCCAGCAGCTTGGGGGGGGACAGCATCTATGGCTACACCTTC	TRBV5-4	TRBJ1-2	.	TRBD1
CASSRTGGTDTQYF	TGTGCCAGTAGTAGGACAGGGGGCACAGATACGCAGTATTTT	TRBV19	TRBJ2-3	.	TRBD1
CACGMGGYNSPLHF	TGTGCCTGCGGAATGGGGGGCTATAATTCACCCCTCCACTTT	TRBV30	TRBJ1-6	.	.
CASSTTGDKSLGEQYF	TGCGCCAGCAGCACGACAGGGGATAAGTCCTTAGGCGAGCAGTACTTC	TRBV5-1	TRBJ2-7	.	TRBD1
CASSISPSTRPQHF	TGTGCCAGTAGTATATCCCCTTCGACAAGGCCCCAGCATTTT	TRBV19	TRBJ1-5	.	.
CASSQWTGEMETQYF	TGTGCCAGCAGCCAGTGGACAGGGGAAATGGAGACCCAGTACTTC	TRBV4-2	TRBJ2-5	once	TRBD1
CASSLGLAGSTGELFF	TGTGCCAGCAGCTTAGGACTAGCGGGGTCCACCGGGGAGCTGTTTTTT	TRBV7-6	TRBJ2-2	few	TRBD2
CASSPTTRIRGSYNSPLHF	TGTGCCAGCAGTCCGACAACCCGGATTAGGGGCTCCTATAATTCACCCCTCCACTTT	TRBV28	TRBJ1-6	.	.
CASRGDTQYF	TGTGCCAGCCGGGGAGATACGCAGTATTTT	TRBV2	TRBJ2-3	.	.
CSVVRTGDEQYF	TGCAGCGTCGTTAGGACAGGGGACGAGCAGTACTTC	TRBV29-1	TRBJ2-7	.	TRBD1
CASSQHPGGGEQYF	TGTGCCAGCAGTCAACATCCGGGGGGCGGAGAGCAGTACTTC	TRBV9	TRBJ2-7	.	.
CASSSTGNYGYTF	TGTGCCAGCAGTTCGACAGGGAACTATGGCTACACCTTC	TRBV6-5	TRBJ1-2	.	TRBD1
CASSWDSLFLAKNIQYF	TGCGCCAGCAGCTGGGACAGCCTCTTTCTAGCCAAAAACATTCAGTACTTC	TRBV5-1	TRBJ2-4	.	TRBD1
CATSRDGIGGYGYTF	TGTGCCACCAGCAGAGATGGTATAGGAGGCTATGGCTACACCTTC	TRBV15	TRBJ1-2	.	.
CASSLGRGGYGYTF	TGTGCCAGCAGCTTAGGCCGGGGAGGTTATGGCTACACCTTC	TRBV7-2	TRBJ1-2	.	.
CASSQEGGGYYNEQFF	TGCGCCAGCAGCCAAGAGGGAGGGGGATATTACAATGAGCAGTTCTTC	TRBV4-1	TRBJ2-1	once	.
CASSASPVEGYTF	TGTGCCAGCAGCGCGTCGCCGGTCGAAGGCTACACCTTC	TRBV5-6	TRBJ1-2	.	.